This TCR beta chain was retrieved from a study of shared clonotypes between healthy human individuals (dated by TCRdb to 2019 to 2021). Some background on the complete study: A couple of women and a few men aged 18 to 49 years were included in the cohort. To increase sequencing depth and limit assay-specific biases, TCR repertoire library preparation and sequencing were carried out by different laboratories using diverse techniques. For each donor, three plates each were used for CD4 naive and CD4 memory, two plates were used for CD8 naive, and one plate was used for CD8 memory. Leukapheresis yielded between about 0.9 and 8.9 billion PBMCs per donor. The study deeply sequenced blood TCR repertoires of about 5 healthy adults to estimate repertoire size and the extent of clonotype sharing between individuals.

The table lists this clone with many counts. Which antigen it targets is not known. There are no base qualities to consult, and no much larger clone falls within one base. Donors were healthy HIV-negative adults with no recently reported acute infections or vaccinations. Every donor was a Caucasian adult residing in Nashville, Tennessee, USA. CD4+ T cells were enriched by magnetic negative selection, after which naive cells were positively selected on CD45RA and the negative fraction was taken as the memory subset. After blood collection by leukapheresis, PBMCs were isolated using Ficoll-Histopaque density gradient centrifugation and then cryopreserved in the vapor phase of liquid nitrogen. Analytical flow cytometry was used to check the purity and quantity of every magnetically sorted T cell population. Genomic DNA was isolated from each sorted fraction and quantified by UV absorbance on a Nanodrop 2000c.

From the germline V gene, CDR1 is SGHTA and CDR2 is FQGNSA. V sheds 4 bases and J sheds 1 base, leaving 13 bases between their ends. Counted from cysteine to phenylalanine, this CDR3 has 15 amino acids. Solely the CDR3 DNA is kept, with 45 bases framed from the first base. Broad study findings and their caveats: Pairwise subsampling led to the expectation that sequencing depth would affect the degree of clonotype sharing among donors. Higher generation probabilities were observed for clonotypes shared by all four sorted-subset donors than for non-shared clonotypes. Across four donors, around 5% of naive CD4, approximately 3.5% of naive CD8, roughly 2.3% of memory CD4, and approximately 0.4% of memory CD8 clonotypes were shared. Rarefaction of sorted-subset datasets indicated incomplete sequencing despite the large sequencing depth. The small number of donors limited the genetic and exposure-history diversity represented. Sampling was restricted to blood, and TCR repertoires in tissue are likely to differ from TCR repertoires in blood. Naive subsets generally had larger estimated clonotype richness than memory subsets did.

TCR CDR3 regions were amplified from genomic DNA by multiplex PCR using the deep immunoSEQ assay. Extracted genomic DNA from each cell subset was distributed evenly across all wells of several immunoSEQ 96-well plates, and each plate was treated as a replicate. Each replicate PCR for sorted subsets received about 180 ng genomic DNA, equal to 28,000 or so T cell genomes. The purified libraries were quantified using a Qubit 3.0 fluorometer, sized with a Bioanalyzer 2100, and then quantified again using the KAPA Library Quantification kit. A separate single-read 150-cycle Illumina NextSeq 550 flow cell was used to sequence each immunoSEQ 96-well plate. The authors' analysis ran thus. Because only junctional sequences without quality scores were contained in the immunoSEQ output, filtering matching that applied to full-length reads could not be performed. Sequences were annotated with PyIR, a Python wrapper for IgBLAST v1.9, and V/J genes and CDR3 were assigned using IMGT germline references. Reads were removed for weak V/J assignments (E-value above 1e-6), missing CDR3, stop codons, out-of-frame junctions, or ambiguous translated residues. A V3J clonotype was defined by an identical inferred V gene, J gene, and CDR3 amino acid sequence. The percentage overlap between two repertoires was calculated by dividing the number of shared unique clonotypes by the size of the smaller repertoire. RTK rarefaction, the Chao1 estimator, and Recon v2.1 estimates of unobserved clonotypes were used to assess repertoire richness. Generation probabilities for all TCRbeta clonotypes obtained by the gDNA method from a few donors were computed using OLGA. In its TCRdb copy, this immuneACCESS table keeps in-frame sequences only and misses some clones. Where compared with another copy, unresolved V genes explain less than half of these, and the others have no known cause. Clone size and V and J calls were adopted from that table, with D and trimming inferred from the DNA. In this sample the table shows over a million clones, about 74% of which occur a single time. Over 1.3% of the sample belongs to the ten largest clones.

The receptor's source is a man between 18 and 29 years old in good health. This sequence uses TRBV7-2 and TRBJ2-5; perhaps TRBD2 is the D gene, with 6 bases matching. The sequencing input was memory CD4+ T cells sorted from blood. The cell subset or site label here, explained by the study, means: CD45RA-negative fraction. The encoded CDR3 is CASSSLWGVQETQYF. The nucleotides are TGTGCCAGCAGCTCCCTTTGGGGGGTCCAAGAGACCCAGTACTTC.